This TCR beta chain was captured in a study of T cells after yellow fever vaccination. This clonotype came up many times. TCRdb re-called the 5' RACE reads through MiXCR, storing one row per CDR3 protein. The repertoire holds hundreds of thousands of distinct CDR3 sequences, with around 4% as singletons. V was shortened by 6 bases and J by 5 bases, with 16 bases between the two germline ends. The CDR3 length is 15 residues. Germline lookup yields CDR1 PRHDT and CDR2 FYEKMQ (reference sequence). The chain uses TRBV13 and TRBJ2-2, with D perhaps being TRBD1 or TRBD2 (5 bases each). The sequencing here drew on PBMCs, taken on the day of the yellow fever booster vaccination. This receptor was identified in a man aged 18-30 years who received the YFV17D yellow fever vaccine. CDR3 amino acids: CASSPPGTLTGELFF. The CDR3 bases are TGTGCCAGCAGTCCTCCCGGGACGTTAACCGGGGAGCTGTTTTTT.